This T cell receptor beta chain stems from a study of T cell changes during pregnancy in multiple sclerosis. J was trimmed by 4 bases and V by 2 bases; bases with no gene match: 15. Per the germline V gene, CDR1 is SGHTA and CDR2 is FQGNSA. The CDR3 sequence is 18 residues long. Clones were read by immunoSEQ multiplex PCR, and TCRdb kept only the in-frame ones, dropping some. The sample holds some 59,000 clones, just over 90% seen once. The rearrangement links TRBV7-2 to TRBJ2-5, with TRBD1 matching over 8 bases. The clonotype comes from a female donor with multiple sclerosis, enrolled in a pregnancy study. This sample comprised peripheral blood, obtained in the second trimester of pregnancy. DNA of the CDR3: TGTGCCAGCAGCTTAAGGTGGCCCATGTGGACAGGGACAGAGACCCAGTACTTC. Translation: CASSLRWPMWTGTETQYF.